These T cell receptor beta chains were read from a single sample in a study of T cell responses to AZD1222 COVID-19 vaccine. Clones were read by immunoSEQ multiplex PCR, and TCRdb kept only the in-frame ones, dropping some. The sample lists roughly 100,000 clones; 86% were seen once. The sequencing used peripheral blood, collected 28 days after the second dose of the MenACWY control vaccine. The receptors stem from an adult who received the MenACWY meningococcal vaccine as a control. The CDR3 runs from the conserved cysteine through the conserved F or W. The D gene is left open where the match is weak.

>TRBJ1-6|NA|TRBV2
CASSDNTPAYYNSPLHF
>TRBJ1-2|NA|TRBV28
CASGRGARGYTF
>TRBJ1-2|NA|TRBV30
CAWQGYSNYGYTF
>TRBJ2-5|TRBD2|TRBV5-5
CASSFSGDGETQYF
>TRBJ2-2|NA|TRBV12-3/TRBV12-4
CASSQPLGELFF
>TRBJ2-1|NA|TRBV4-1
CASSQVNRAYINEQFF
>TRBJ2-1|NA|TRBV7-7
CASSTSAHKKQFF
>TRBJ2-3|TRBD2|TRBV4-3
CASSQVAGSTDTQYF
>TRBJ2-7|TRBD2|TRBV7-2
CASSSASPVGTSGGKYEQYF
>TRBJ1-2|NA|TRBV3-1/TRBV3-2
CASSQVGQLHYGYTF
>TRBJ2-4|NA|TRBV6-5
CASSRRLAKNIQYF
>TRBJ1-1|NA|TRBV12-3/TRBV12-4
CASRVRLNTEAFF
>TRBJ2-7|TRBD1|TRBV5-1
CASSLQTGATYEQYF
>TRBJ1-2|TRBD1|TRBV4-1
CASSQDPTGAGYGYTF
>TRBJ2-3|TRBD1|TRBV19
CASSRDRGDTQYF
>TRBJ2-1|TRBD2|TRBV18
CASATGGLNEQFF
>TRBJ1-5|NA|TRBV6-6
CASSYSTGPQHF
>TRBJ2-7|NA|TRBV21-1
CASSKGQGAYEQYF
>TRBJ2-2|NA|TRBV5-4
CASSPGTAIDTGELFF
>TRBJ2-3|NA|TRBV6-2/TRBV6-3
CASSYYPPGTDTQYF
>TRBJ2-2|NA|TRBV6-5
CASSYGQGRNGELFF
>TRBJ1-5|NA|TRBV9
CASSVSLRNSNQPQHF
>TRBJ2-1|TRBD1|TRBV5-1
CASRVRTGASGEQFF
>TRBJ1-5|NA|TRBV2
CASSDGYSRNQPQHF
>TRBJ2-2|NA|TRBV5-1
CASSLAADTGELFF
>TRBJ2-1|TRBD2|TRBV4-2
CASSQAWGGGDLNEQFF
>TRBJ1-1|NA|TRBV10-3
CAISGQLQGEAFF
>TRBJ1-3|TRBD1|TRBV19
CASSQGALGNTIYF
>TRBJ1-5|NA|TRBV12-2
CASRFDQPQHF
>TRBJ1-6|NA|TRBV29-1
CSVEVGGNSPLHF
>TRBJ2-5|TRBD1|TRBV5-4
CASSFTGAEETQYF
>TRBJ2-7|TRBD1|TRBV18
CASSGDSRKYEQYF
>TRBJ2-3|TRBD2|TRBV24-1
CATSGRTSGARGDTQYF
>TRBJ1-5|NA|TRBV6-5
CATKGGAGQPQHF